This entry concerns a single TCR beta chain. The antigen this receptor binds is unknown. No clone much larger than this one lies a single base away; base qualities are absent. The CDR3 regions of human TCRbeta chains were analyzed by immunosequencing. Regarding the original processing steps: TCRs in the repertoires were matched against a reference library of SARS-CoV-2-specific TCRs that had been generated with the MIRA antigen-specificity platform. Breadth was defined as the fraction of unique TCRs that were SARS-CoV-2-associated. Depth was defined as the fraction of total T cells that were SARS-CoV-2-associated. Using the MIRA data, each spike-specific TCR was assigned both to the spike region to which the TCR was reactive and to a CD4 or CD8 class. Log10-transformed breadth and depth values were compared by one-way ANOVA with Sidak's multiple comparisons tests. Held by TCRdb, this immuneACCESS table contains in-frame sequences only and omits some clones. Under half of the omission traces to an unresolved V gene where checked; the cause of the rest is unknown. The DNA was the basis for D and trimming; V, J and clone size are from that table. The sample includes 250,000 to 300,000 clones, with 90% to 95% observed a single time. The leading ten clones occupy approximately 0.52% of the sample.

The sample's time point, from its label and the paper: about 28 days (+/-7) after the second vaccine dose. AZD1222 recipients whose second dose came at about 4 weeks and those whose second dose came at about 12 weeks were combined into one group, since spike-specific TCR depth and breadth did not differ between the two schedules. Vaccinee samples came from UK trials COV001 and COV002, including a single-blind randomized controlled phase 2/3 trial of AZD1222 (ChAdOx1 nCoV-19) in healthy adults. Trial participant PBMC samples were collected at day 0 and day 28 after the second dose for TCRbeta chain sequencing. This record belongs to a study of T cell responses to AZD1222 COVID-19 vaccine (dated by TCRdb to the early 2020s). For the study in its entirety: TCR sequencing covered about 230 trial participants: 207 given two doses of AZD1222 and about 26 given two doses of MenACWY control vaccine. Trial participants were enrolled by age into subgroups of 18-55, 56-69 and 70-plus years, and about 150, 27 and 61 TCR-sequenced participants, respectively, were included in these subgroups. Beyond this particular receptor, the publication reports: Participants were mostly white British and included more females than males, and it was suggested by the authors that clonal diversity may have been underestimated. Because no day 14 peak-response samples were available, repertoires were characterized only after the peak T cell response. Epitopes outside the regions mutated in the B.1.351 and B.1.1.7 variants were reportedly recognized by nearly half of the unique spike-specific TCRs. The 56-69-year group was small, and its depth increase did not reach significance, likely because of low power. Spike-specific TCR breadth and depth rose significantly after two AZD1222 doses compared with day 0 and with MenACWY recipients. Conclusions about previously exposed vaccinees are limited, since just five to seven AZD1222 recipients were seropositive for SARS-CoV-2 at baseline. The vaccine-associated CD4 TCRs covered the entire spike protein, and the dominant responses fell in regions 160-218 and 743-854.

Taken from cysteine to phenylalanine, the CDR3 has 15 residues. Only the CDR3 DNA is retained, 45 bases long and in frame from the first base. A distance of 12 bases separates the germline ends of V and J, which lose 6 bases and 0 bases respectively. CDR1 MNHNY and CDR2 SVGAGI were looked up in the germline V gene (reference sequence). The sequence derives from an adult who received the AZD1222 COVID-19 vaccine. Recombination connected TRBV6-6 to TRBJ1-3; the D gene cannot be resolved reliably. The sequencing used peripheral blood, collected 28 days after the second AZD1222 dose. The nucleotides are TGTGCCAGCAGCCCAACCGGTGACTCTGGAAACACCATATATTTT. This gives the protein CASSPTGDSGNTIYF.